Shown below are 15 T cell receptor beta chains from a single sample sequenced in a study of ipilimumab plus nivolumab after autologous stem cell transplantation. Generated by immunoSEQ multiplex PCR, the TCRdb table keeps only in-frame clones and is missing some. The table lists 3,000 or so clones, less than 90% of them singletons. Sequenced material: PBMCs, taken in a trial of ipilimumab plus nivolumab as post-transplant consolidation. The receptor set was obtained from a male donor with multiple myeloma.

This chain connects TRBV4-3 to TRBJ2-7, with D maybe TRBD2 (6 bases). V was cut by 3 bases and J by 6 bases, with 12 bases left in between. The germline CDR1 and CDR2 sequences are LGHNA and YSLEER. CDR3 length: 13 residues. CDR3 in DNA: TGCGCCAGCAGCCATTCCGGGGAGGCCGAGCAGTACTTC. Protein sequence: CASSHSGEAEQYF.

The rearrangement uses TRBV5-6 and TRBJ1-2; D perhaps matches TRBD1 (6 bases). Germline V CDR1 and CDR2: SGHDT, YYEEEE. V shed 6 bases and J shed 5 bases, with 17 bases lying between them. The CDR3 has 14 residues. CDR3 loop: CASTLDRTLYGYTF. The CDR3 coding sequence is TGTGCCAGCACCCTCGACAGGACCCTTTATGGCTACACCTTC.

This chain links TRBV5-6 with TRBJ1-1, with D possibly matching TRBD1 (6 bases). V dropped 4 bases and J dropped 10 bases, with 20 bases sitting between them. CDR3 length: 14 amino acids. Germline V gene sequence: CDR1 SGHDT, CDR2 YYEEEE. The CDR3 DNA is TGTGCCAGCAGCACTTTGGGGGCAGGGCGAGGAGCTTTCTTT. Amino acids: CASSTLGAGRGAFF.

A few counts support this clone. This sequence joins TRBV9 and TRBJ1-4; 9 positions agree with TRBD1. Germline assignment: CDR1 SGDLS and CDR2 YYNGEE. The CDR3 runs to 15 residues. V dropped 1 base and J dropped 8; count of bases not matched to a gene: 6. The CDR3 sequence: CASSVLGQGGEKLFF. In DNA form, the CDR3 reads TGTGCCAGCAGCGTACTGGGACAGGGTGGGGAAAAACTGTTTTTT.

This chain connects TRBV29-1 to TRBJ1-2; no firm D call. The CDR3 length is 12 residues. The V gene lost 4 bases and the J gene lost 7 bases, with 13 bases spanning the gap. Germline V gene lookup returns CDR1 SQVTM and CDR2 ANQGSEA. CDR3 nucleotides: TGCAGCGTTGTACACGGACTGGGTGGCTACACCTTC. Translating it yields CSVVHGLGGYTF.

The gene calls are TRBV4-3 and TRBJ1-1; D is uncertain. V was pared by 1 base and J by 3 bases, with 6 bases between. The CDR3 contains 13 residues. The germline V gene has CDR1 LGHNA and CDR2 YSLEER. The CDR3 coding sequence is TGCGCCAGCAGCCAAGTTCAGCACACTGAAGCTTTCTTT. It codes for CASSQVQHTEAFF.

The rearrangement uses TRBV7-9 and TRBJ2-7; TRBD1 agrees at 10 bases. Trimming cost V 4 bases and J 2 bases; bases outside gene matches: 5. The germline CDR1 and CDR2 sequences are SEHNR and FQNEAQ (reference sequence). This CDR3 contains 15 residues. In nucleotides, the CDR3 is TGTGCCAGCAGCTCTCCCGGGACAGGGGCCTACGAGCAGTACTTC. The encoded protein is CASSSPGTGAYEQYF.

The V gene is TRBV4-1, the J gene TRBJ2-7; D remains unclear. This CDR3 region has 13 residues. V shed 1 base and J shed 7 bases, with 11 bases lying between them. Germline V gives CDR1 MGHRA, CDR2 YSYEKL. CDR3 sequence: CASSQARGWEQYF. The CDR3 DNA reads TGCGCCAGCAGCCAAGCGCGAGGCTGGGAGCAGTACTTC.

In this sample, this clone is large. This chain uses TRBV19 with TRBJ1-5, with D maybe TRBD1 (6 bases). The CDR3 totals 18 residues. V lost 3 bases to trimming and J lost 0 bases, with 18 bases between them. CDR1 is LNHDA, CDR2 SQIVND, per germline (reference sequence). The CDR3 here is CASSIRQDQAYSNQPQHF. The CDR3 coding sequence is TGTGCCAGTAGTATCCGACAGGACCAGGCTTATAGCAATCAGCCCCAGCATTTT.

This clone was recorded a few times. The V call is TRBV6-1, the J call TRBJ2-7, with 8 bases that match TRBD1. This CDR3 spans 13 amino acids. The germline V gene has CDR1 MNHNS and CDR2 SASEGT. The V gene end was trimmed by 2 bases and the J gene end by 6 bases; junction bases not matched to a gene: 3. CDR3 sequence reads: CASSERGQGEQYF. The CDR3 DNA is TGTGCCAGCAGTGAACGTGGACAGGGCGAGCAGTACTTC.

This clone was found a few times. The chain has TRBV4-1 and TRBJ1-5; 9 positions agree with TRBD1. Germline assignment: CDR1 MGHRA and CDR2 YSYEKL. This CDR3 region has 15 residues. The ends lost 3 bases at V and 4 bases at J; junction bases unmatched: 4. The CDR3 coding sequence is TGCGCCAGCAGCCACCTACAGGGGGCGAATCAGCCCCAGCATTTT. Translation gives CASSHLQGANQPQHF.

The chain carries TRBV20-1 and TRBJ2-7; D gene unclear. The V end was cut by 3 bases, the J end by 4 bases, with 7 bases between. The germline V gene has CDR1 DFQATT and CDR2 SNEGSKA (reference sequence). The CDR3 is 11 amino acids. CDR3 protein: CSARSGYEQYF. CDR3 DNA: TGCAGTGCTAGGTCTGGGTACGAGCAGTACTTC.

This clone was detected a few times. The chain carries TRBV10-2 and TRBJ1-2, with D perhaps matching TRBD1 (5 bases). The CDR3 is 14 residues long. Germline V lookup: CDR1 WSHSY, CDR2 SAAADI. Trimming took 4 bases from V and 6 from J, leaving 15 bases between them. CDR3 DNA: TGCGCCAGCAGTGGCGGGACGGATCTAAATGGCTACACCTTC. Residues: CASSGGTDLNGYTF.

The CDR3 DNA follows: TGTGCCAGCAGCTTAGGTGGTTTCGGAAACACCATATATTTT. Its translation: CASSLGGFGNTIYF. The chain recombines TRBV11-2 with TRBJ1-3; D gene uncertain. The CDR3 is 14 residues long. V was pared by 1 base and J by 4 bases, with 8 bases between. Germline CDR1 and CDR2: SGHAT and FQNNGV.

The chain has TRBV7-3 and TRBJ1-2, with D hard to call. Germline lookup yields CDR1 SGHTA and CDR2 FQGTGA. With 5 bases removed from V and 1 base from J, the gap between germline ends came to 11 bases. This CDR3 has 14 residues. CDR3 amino acids: CASSPTPVNYGYTF. CDR3 coding DNA: TGTGCCAGCAGCCCAACCCCCGTTAACTATGGCTACACCTTC.